Sequencing of this TCR beta chain was carried out in a study of T-cell memory formation after mild COVID-19. Study conclusions and caveats: Clones that contracted clustered mainly in CM and EM if CD4+ and in EMRA if CD8+. Pre-infection memory harbored some responding clones, suggesting cross-reactive memory joined. SARS-CoV-2 specificity of second-wave clones peaking day 37 was unconfirmed.

TCRdb reanalysed the 5' RACE reads using MiXCR and keeps one entry per CDR3 protein. There are around 340,000 distinct CDR3 sequences in the sample; 10% to 15% occur only once, and around a fifth lies in the top ten. This clonotype has at least ten counts. Its antigen remains unknown. Deletions cut 0 bases from V and 5 bases from J, with 13 bases between. Germline assignment: CDR1 DFQATT and CDR2 SNEGSKA (reference sequence). This CDR3 is built from 14 residues. The sample comprised PBMCs or a T cell subset sorted from them (not recorded which). This chain links TRBV20-1 with TRBJ2-5, with D perhaps TRBD2 (5 bases). This receptor was identified in a man aged 18 to 29 who had mild COVID-19 (a few samples of this study predate the infection). Cell type and time point are not known. CDR3 region: CSARDDGVGETQYF. For the CDR3, the DNA is TGCAGTGCTAGAGATGACGGGGTCGGGGAGACCCAGTACTTC.